Each of the 21 T cell receptor beta chains below was sequenced from the same sample in a study of read filtering for tumor transcriptome and immune sequencing. The library was built from about 0.4 ug RNA with molecular barcoded adaptors for alpha/delta and beta/gamma chains. TCRdb ran MiXCR on the reads and lists one entry per CDR3 protein. The sample lists 100,000 to 150,000 distinct CDR3 sequences, around 13% seen once, with approximately 9.9% in the top ten. Sample: a population of CD138-negative cells sorted from bone marrow. The receptor set was obtained from a donor at least 40 years old with multiple myeloma.

On this clonotype: A much bigger clone sits one base away, suggesting this may be a read error. The chain is built from TRBV19 and TRBJ2-1; TRBD2 aligns across 8 bases. Per germline, CDR1 LNHDA and CDR2 SQIVND (reference sequence). After removal of 3 bases from V and 7 bases from J, the junction contained 8 bases not matched to a gene. The CDR3 sequence is 15 residues long. In DNA form, the CDR3 reads TGTGCCAGTAGTATCGTAAGCGGGGGCGCGAATGAGCAGTTCTTC. This gives the protein CASSIVSGGANEQFF.

This clonotype was counted ten times or more. The chain uses TRBV7-9 and TRBJ1-2; TRBD1 matches at 10 bases. Trimming cost V 5 bases and J 4 bases; bases outside gene matches: 10. The germline CDR1 and CDR2 sequences are SEHNR and FQNEAQ (reference sequence). The CDR3 runs to 16 residues. The CDR3 coding sequence is TGTGCCAGCAGCACAGGGACAGGGGCCCTGGGCTATGGCTACACCTTC. Protein sequence: CASSTGTGALGYGYTF.

This clonotype was detected only a few times. This chain connects TRBV29-1 to TRBJ2-7; D possibly corresponds to TRBD2 (6 bases). Between the trimmed V and J ends, which lost 6 bases and 3 bases, there was a span of 24 bases. The length of the CDR3 is 16 residues. Per germline, CDR1 SQVTM and CDR2 ANQGSEA. The CDR3 DNA follows: TGCAGCGTCGCCACCACTAGCAGTAGGCCCCTCTACGAGCAGTACTTC. Protein sequence: CSVATTSSRPLYEQYF.

There are a few counts of this clonotype. In DNA form, the CDR3 reads TGTGCCAGCAGCTTAGCGGGACAGGGAGGTTCTGAAGCTTTCTTT. Translated: CASSLAGQGGSEAFF. The chain is built from TRBV7-9 and TRBJ1-1, with TRBD1 matching 9 bases. CDR1 and CDR2 (germline): SEHNR, FQNEAQ (reference sequence). With 0 bases clipped from V and 6 bases from J, the junction kept 5 bases outside the gene matches. The CDR3 covers 15 residues.

This clonotype was recorded a few times. J is TRBJ1-2 and V is TRBV29-1, with D hard to call. This CDR3 spans 13 amino acids. V was shortened by 4 bases and J by 1 base, with 10 bases between the two germline ends. Germline V gene lookup returns CDR1 SQVTM and CDR2 ANQGSEA. The CDR3 loop reads CSVVEGLNYGYTF. In nucleotides, the CDR3 is TGCAGCGTTGTAGAAGGGCTTAACTATGGCTACACCTTC.

At least ten counts were recorded for this clonotype. The V and J genes are TRBV27 and TRBJ2-2, with D maybe TRBD1 (5 bases). There are 13 residues in the CDR3. V lost 5 bases, J lost 7 bases, and 11 bases lay in between. CDR1 and CDR2 (germline): MNHEY, SMNVEV (reference sequence). CDR3 region: CASSRQGFGELFF. In nucleotides, the CDR3 is TGTGCCAGCAGTCGCCAGGGTTTCGGGGAGCTGTTTTTT.

Comment on this clonotype: Being one base from a much bigger clone, this may be a read error. This sequence joins TRBV20-1 and TRBJ1-5; 7 bases fit TRBD1. The J segment lost 0 bases and the V segment lost 3 bases, leaving 23 bases of the junction unmatched. The CDR3 loop spans 21 amino acids. Germline lookup yields CDR1 DFQATT and CDR2 SNEGSKA (reference sequence). DNA of the CDR3: TGCAGTGCTAGCGTTTACCGGGACAGAGGCAATAAGGTTTATAGCAATCAGCCCCAGCATTTT. It is translated as CSASVYRDRGNKVYSNQPQHF.

The chain combines TRBV7-2 with TRBJ1-3; D is unclear. CDR1 SGHTA and CDR2 FQGNSA come from the germline V gene. The CDR3 loop spans 16 amino acids. V dropped 5 bases and J dropped 1 base, with 15 bases sitting between them. The CDR3 DNA sequence: TGTGCCAGCAGCCCCAACCCGCCAGTATCTGGAAACACCATATATTTT. It yields the protein CASSPNPPVSGNTIYF.

This clonotype came up many times. The chain carries TRBV7-2 and TRBJ2-2; TRBD1 agrees at 8 bases. Germline CDR1 SGHTA, CDR2 FQGNSA. V shed 5 bases and J 5 bases; nucleotides not matched to a gene: 7. CDR3 size: 15 residues. CDR3 DNA sequence: TGTGCCAGCAGCACCGGACAGGGTGGTACCGGGGAGCTGTTTTTT. Residues: CASSTGQGGTGELFF.

Worth noting for this clonotype: Possible read error: a much larger clone is one base away. V is TRBV21-1 and J is TRBJ2-5; TRBD1 is the table's D call, not checked against the DNA. TRBV21-1 is listed as a pseudogene. This CDR3 is 15 amino acids long. CDR3 in DNA: TGTGCCAGCAGAGGACAGGGAGAGGTTTGGGAGACCCAGTGCTTC. Residues: CASRGQGEVWETQCF.

V gene TRBV7-2 combines with J gene TRBJ1-3; D not resolved. Looked up from germline, CDR1 is SGHTA and CDR2 is FQGNSA. The CDR3 loop spans 16 amino acids. The V and J ends lost 0 bases and 0 bases respectively, with 9 bases between them. CDR3 in DNA: TGTGCCAGCAGCTTAGCCCCCTTGAGCTCTGGAAACACCATATATTTT. Amino acid sequence: CASSLAPLSSGNTIYF.

This clonotype was counted ten times or more. This chain joins TRBV18 and TRBJ1-1; no clear D gene. Trimming removed 2 bases from V and 6 bases from J, with 10 bases in between. The CDR3 runs 13 residues. In germline, CDR1 is KGHSH, CDR2 LQKENI. CDR3 sequence reads: CASSPSSGSEAFF. Here the CDR3 DNA reads TGTGCCAGCTCACCATCATCGGGTTCTGAAGCTTTCTTT.

A few counts support this clonotype. A junction boundary mismatches the germline segment, possibly from a read error. The chain employs TRBV18 and TRBJ2-7; TRBD2 aligns across 8 bases. Per the germline V gene, CDR1 is KGHSH and CDR2 is LQKENI. This CDR3 comprises 15 residues. The DNA of the CDR3 is TGTGCCAGCTCACGGAGCGGGAGTTTCTCCTACGAGCAGAACTTC. This encodes CASSRSGSFSYEQNF.

This clonotype was seen many times. The chain joins TRBV7-6 to TRBJ1-2, with TRBD1 matching 10 bases. This CDR3 comprises 16 residues. J lost 6 bases, V lost 5 bases, and 12 bases had no gene match. Per the germline V gene, CDR1 is SGHVS and CDR2 is FNYEAQ. CDR3 nucleotide sequence: TGTGCCAGCAGCCCCCCGCCGGACAGGGGGAGTGATGGCTACACCTTC. It is translated as CASSPPPDRGSDGYTF. The complete variable domain, with remaining parts taken from reference TRBV7-6 and TRBJ1-2, reads GAGVSQSPRYKVTKRGQDVALRCDPISGHVSLYWYRQALGQGPEFLTYFNYEAQQDKSGLPNDRFSAERPEGSISTLTIQRTEQRDSAMYRCASSPPPDRGSDGYTFGSGTRLTVV.

This clonotype was counted many times. The chain uses TRBV18 and TRBJ1-5; no definite D call. The germline V and J ends were trimmed by 4 bases and 3 bases, with 22 bases remaining between them. The length of the CDR3 is 18 residues. The germline V gene encodes CDR1 KGHSH and CDR2 LQKENI. CDR3 DNA: TGTGCCAGCTCACTTGGGGTTCCGGACCCTAATAACAATCAGCCCCAGCATTTT. It codes for CASSLGVPDPNNNQPQHF.

CDR3: CSVEGTSGSTYEQYF. The CDR3 DNA sequence: TGCAGCGTTGAAGGGACTAGCGGGAGTACCTACGAGCAGTACTTC. The chain uses TRBV29-1 and TRBJ2-7; 13 nucleotides agree with TRBD2. The trim removed 1 base at V and 2 bases at J, leaving 2 bases unmatched. From germline, CDR1 is SQVTM and CDR2 ANQGSEA. This CDR3 comprises 15 residues.

This clonotype was seen at least ten times. The chain employs TRBV24-1 and TRBJ2-1, with TRBD2 identical over 8 bases. Germline V gene sequence: CDR1 KGHDR, CDR2 SFDVKD. The CDR3 spans 14 residues. Trimming removed 2 bases from V and 6 bases from J; junction bases left unmatched: 2. CDR3 protein: CATSDSGGGNEQFF. The CDR3 bases are TGTGCCACCAGTGATTCCGGGGGGGGCAATGAGCAGTTCTTC.

This clonotype was detected many times. The chain combines TRBV2 with TRBJ2-1; D unresolved. V was trimmed by 5 bases and J by 9 bases, leaving 8 bases between them. This CDR3 spans 11 amino acids. Per germline, CDR1 SNHLY and CDR2 FYNNEI. The CDR3 loop reads CASSPVVEQFF. The CDR3 DNA sequence: TGTGCCAGCAGTCCCGTAGTTGAGCAGTTCTTC.

This clonotype was observed many times. This chain links TRBV18 with TRBJ1-5; 8 bases map to TRBD1. V dropped 4 bases and J dropped 6; count of bases not matched to a gene: 5. The CDR3 sequence is 14 residues long. Germline V lookup: CDR1 KGHSH, CDR2 LQKENI. CDR3 bases: TGTGCCAGCTCACAGGGACAGGAAGGTCAGCCCCAGCATTTT. This encodes CASSQGQEGQPQHF.

This clonotype was detected many times. This chain joins TRBV5-6 and TRBJ2-3, with TRBD1 matching over 7 bases. Unmatched junction bases numbered 7, after V lost 6 bases and J lost 6 bases. CDR3 size: 13 residues. Germline-derived CDR1 and CDR2 are SGHDT and YYEEEE. The CDR3: CASKQGIQDTQYF. The CDR3 bases are TGTGCCAGCAAACAGGGGATTCAGGATACGCAGTATTTT. The full variable domain, in which reference TRBV5-6 and TRBJ2-3 provide the parts outside the CDR3, is DAGVTQSPTHLIKTRGQQVTLRCSPKSGHDTVSWYQQALGQGPQFIFQYYEEEERQRGNFPDRFSGHQFPNYSSELNVNALLLGDSALYLCASKQGIQDTQYFGPGTRLTVL.

This clonotype has ten or more counts. This chain connects TRBV7-9 to TRBJ2-7, with TRBD2 identical over 7 bases. The germline gives CDR1 SEHNR, CDR2 FQNEAQ (reference sequence). There are 14 residues in the CDR3. The V and J ends lost 5 bases and 0 bases, in that order; junction bases with no gene match: 4. The CDR3 coding sequence is TGTGCCAGCAGCACTAGCGCAAGCTCCTACGAGCAGTACTTC. The encoded protein is CASSTSASSYEQYF.